This note documents a single TCR beta chain sequence. This clonotype was counted at least ten times. Its specific antigen is unknown. No base-level quality is on record; no much larger clone is a single base apart. These data belong to a study of T-cell reconstitution after alpha-beta-depleted transplantation in children (dated by TCRdb to about 2016). Study-wide context: T-cell immune reconstitution after TCRalphabeta/CD19-depleted allogeneic hematopoietic cell transplantation in children was quantitatively tracked in the study by means of TCR repertoire profiling.

Library preparation employed PCR. Sequencing took place on an Illumina HiSeq 2500. Molecular barcoding was employed in the preparation of TCR libraries, with unique molecular identifiers being used to normalize TCRbeta repertoire quantification. TCRdb reran the public reads through fastp at Q25 and MiXCR, keeping productive beta chains. Each record represents a unique CDR3 protein, reported with the most common genes and DNA among its rows. This sample comprises 380,000 or so distinct CDR3 sequences, 13% of them detected only once. The ten largest clones add up to over 3.5% of the sample. Per the germline V gene (reference sequence), MNHEY is the CDR1 and SMNVEV is the CDR2. Inclusive of the bounding cysteine and phenylalanine, the CDR3 is 14 residues long. The retained sequence is limited to the CDR3, 42 bases, with the frame set at the first base. V has 6 bases trimmed and J has 5 bases trimmed; junction bases matching no gene number 9.

Recombination joined TRBV27 with TRBJ1-2; a stretch of 7 junction bases matches TRBD1. The specimen was PBMCs, collected from the stem cell graft. The clonotype originates from a human donor who donated a stem cell graft to a child with Fanconi anemia. This receptor carries the CDR3 CASRLTGSMYGYTF. In nucleotides, the sequence is TGTGCCAGCAGACTGACAGGGAGCATGTATGGCTACACCTTC.